This entry lists 19 T cell receptor beta chains sequenced from one sample in a study of blood T cell repertoires in COVID-19. The protocol was immunoSEQ multiplex PCR, while the TCRdb copy is restricted to in-frame clones and leaves out a portion. Of approximately 77,000 clones in the sample, 65% to 85% are singletons; the top ten hold 18%. Sequenced: peripheral blood. These receptors were obtained from a woman aged 55-70 years with acute or convalescent COVID-19.

The gene calls are TRBV6-6 and TRBJ1-4, with D possibly being TRBD1 (6 bases). V shed 5 bases and J shed 7 bases, with 14 bases lying between them. This CDR3 comprises 14 residues. Germline assignment: CDR1 MNHNY and CDR2 SVGAGI (reference sequence). CDR3 DNA: TGTGCCAGCAGTAAAGGGGGAAGAGGTGAAAAACTGTTTTTT. This translates into CASSKGGRGEKLFF.

J is TRBJ1-1 and V is TRBV7-3, with 7 bases identical to TRBD1. In germline, CDR1 is SGHTA, CDR2 FQGTGA. This CDR3 is 15 amino acids long. The trim removed 0 bases at V and 3 bases at J, leaving 4 bases unmatched. The CDR3 coding sequence is TGTGCCAGCAGCTTAACGGGGGACAGTTACACTGAAGCTTTCTTT. Translated, it gives CASSLTGDSYTEAFF. Variable domain in full (rest from reference TRBV7-3 and TRBJ1-1): GAGVSQTPSNKVTEKGKYVELRCDPISGHTALYWYRQSLGQGPEFLIYFQGTGAADDSGLPNDRFFAVRPEGSVSTLKIQRTERGDSAVYLCASSLTGDSYTEAFFGQGTRLTVV.

This clone was counted between two and nine times. The chain has TRBV28 and TRBJ1-2; the D is unclear. The CDR3 runs 13 residues. Germline lookup yields CDR1 MDHEN and CDR2 SYDVKM. Trimming stripped 3 bases from V and 7 bases from J, with 12 bases between. CDR3 nucleotide sequence: TGTGCCAGCAGTTTCCAGCGGGCCCCTGGCTACACCTTC. Translating it yields CASSFQRAPGYTF.

V gene TRBV4-1 combines with J gene TRBJ1-2, with D tentatively TRBD1 (5 bases). The CDR3 has 13 residues. Trimming removed 1 base at V and 6 bases at J, with 9 bases between. The V gene's germline CDR1 is MGHRA and CDR2 YSYEKL. The CDR3 bases are TGCGCCAGCAGCCAAGCAGGGATTCATGGCTACACCTTC. Translating gives CASSQAGIHGYTF.

Only one count was recorded for this clone. The V and J genes are TRBV7-9 and TRBJ2-3; TRBD2 might be the D (7 bases). This CDR3 has 13 amino acids. CDR1 is SEHNR, CDR2 FQNEAQ, per germline (reference sequence). V was clipped by 5 bases and J by 5 bases, with 11 bases between them. The CDR3 here is CASSKRGGDTQYF. In DNA form, the CDR3 reads TGTGCCAGCAGCAAAAGGGGGGGAGATACGCAGTATTTT.

The chain carries TRBV18 and TRBJ2-6, with D possibly TRBD1 on 6 matching bases. Per the germline V gene, CDR1 is KGHSH and CDR2 is LQKENI. The V gene lost 2 bases and the J gene lost 0 bases, with 14 bases spanning the gap. This CDR3 has 18 residues. Here the CDR3 reads CASSPVAGQSSGANVLTF. CDR3 sequence (DNA): TGTGCCAGCTCACCAGTTGCTGGACAGAGCTCTGGGGCCAACGTCCTGACTTTC.

The V gene is TRBV7-2, the J gene TRBJ2-1, with D hard to call. V lost 1 base, J lost 10 bases, and 11 bases lay in between. Germline V gene sequence: CDR1 SGHTA, CDR2 FQGNSA. The CDR3 spans 13 residues. The CDR3 spells CASSLVTTWEQFF. In DNA form, the CDR3 reads TGTGCCAGCAGCTTAGTTACTACGTGGGAGCAGTTCTTC. The whole variable domain, filled in from reference TRBV7-2 and TRBJ2-1, reads GAGVSQSPSNKVTEKGKDVELRCDPISGHTALYWYRQSLGQGLEFLIYFQGNSAPDKSGLPSDRFSAERTGGSVSTLTIQRTQQEDSAVYLCASSLVTTWEQFFGPGTRLTVL.

V is TRBV4-2 and J is TRBJ1-2; unclear D gene. The CDR3 runs 14 residues. Between the trimmed V and J ends, which lost 0 bases and 4 bases, there was a span of 9 bases. Germline V gives CDR1 LGHNA, CDR2 YNFKEQ. The CDR3 coding sequence is TGTGCCAGCAGCCAAGACGGGTATGGCTATGGCTACACCTTC. Residues: CASSQDGYGYGYTF.

The genes are TRBV24-1 and TRBJ1-4, with D perhaps matching TRBD1 (6 bases). The CDR3 contains 14 residues. Per the germline V gene, CDR1 is KGHDR and CDR2 is SFDVKD. V gave up 3 bases and J gave up 10 bases, with 14 bases separating them. In DNA form, the CDR3 reads TGTGCCACCAGTGATCCCATCCAGGGGACAAAACTGTTTTTT. Translated, it gives CATSDPIQGTKLFF.

The V and J genes are TRBV7-2 and TRBJ2-2, with 9 bases lining up with TRBD1. CDR3 length: 14 residues. The trim removed 5 bases at V and 6 bases at J, leaving 4 bases unmatched. Germline V gene data show CDR1 as SGHTA and CDR2 as FQGNSA. The CDR3 reads CASSRDRVPGELFF. The CDR3 DNA reads TGTGCCAGCAGCCGGGACAGGGTTCCCGGGGAGCTGTTTTTT.

The V and J genes are TRBV7-2 and TRBJ1-5; 9 bases map to TRBD1. Germline values: CDR1 SGHTA, CDR2 FQGNSA. J lost 0 bases, V lost 6 bases, and 9 bases had no gene match. The CDR3 is 17 residues long. The CDR3 DNA is TGTGCCAGCAGACCCGGGACAGGGTACTATAGCAATCAGCCCCAGCATTTT. Amino acid sequence: CASRPGTGYYSNQPQHF. Using reference TRBV7-2 and TRBJ1-5 for the parts outside the CDR3, the full variable domain is GAGVSQSPSNKVTEKGKDVELRCDPISGHTALYWYRQSLGQGLEFLIYFQGNSAPDKSGLPSDRFSAERTGGSVSTLTIQRTQQEDSAVYLCASRPGTGYYSNQPQHFGDGTRLSIL.

This chain uses TRBV4-1 with TRBJ2-7; TRBD1 matches 8 bases. After removal of 2 bases from V and 1 base from J, the junction contained 7 bases not matched to a gene. Germline V gene lookup returns CDR1 MGHRA and CDR2 YSYEKL. CDR3 size: 16 residues. The CDR3 DNA follows: TGCGCCAGCAGCCAACGATCGACAGGGGTTTCCTACGAGCAGTACTTC. This sequence encodes CASSQRSTGVSYEQYF.

The V gene is TRBV10-1, the J gene TRBJ1-1; D perhaps matches TRBD1 (6 bases). CDR3 size: 17 residues. The ends were cut back, 4 bases at V and 10 bases at J, with 28 bases in the middle. Germline CDR1 WNHNN, CDR2 SYGVQD (reference sequence). The DNA of the CDR3 is TGCGCCAGCAGTGTCGACCGGACAGCCCCCATGGGTGCGGGAGCTTTCTTT. Its protein is CASSVDRTAPMGAGAFF.

V and J are TRBV20-1 and TRBJ2-1; 8 bases map to TRBD1. The CDR3 has 16 residues. V was clipped by 3 bases and J by 6 bases; unmatched bases: 13. Per the germline V gene, CDR1 is DFQATT and CDR2 is SNEGSKA (reference sequence). For the CDR3, the DNA is TGCAGTGCTAGTTCCCCGGGACAGGTGGCGAGCAATGAGCAGTTCTTC. Translating it yields CSASSPGQVASNEQFF.

The chain combines TRBV18 with TRBJ1-1; D is unresolved. Germline-derived CDR1 and CDR2 are KGHSH and LQKENI. V was trimmed by 0 bases and J by 1 base, leaving 6 bases between them. This CDR3 is 14 amino acids long. CDR3 DNA: TGTGCCAGCTCACCACCAAGCAAGAACACTGAAGCTTTCTTT. Its protein is CASSPPSKNTEAFF.

This clone has a single count. The chain has TRBV3-1 (or the pseudogene TRBV3-2) and TRBJ1-2, with D possibly matching TRBD1 (5 bases). From germline, CDR1 is LGHDT and CDR2 YNNKEL (reference sequence). The CDR3 is 14 amino acids. V lost 1 base and J 8 bases, leaving 14 bases between the germline ends. Here the CDR3 DNA reads TGTGCCAGCAGCCAAGCCGGTCCAGGGAAAGGCTACACCTTC. Translation: CASSQAGPGKGYTF.

The chain combines TRBV6-6 with TRBJ2-7, with TRBD2 matching over 12 bases. Germline V gene lookup returns CDR1 MNHNY and CDR2 SVGAGI (reference sequence). The CDR3 consists of 16 residues. V gave up 10 bases and J gave up 1 base; unmatched junction bases: 11. DNA of the CDR3: TGTGCCACTCGGACTAGCGGGGTCCTCCCTTCCTACGAGCAGTACTTC. Protein product: CATRTSGVLPSYEQYF.

The chain joins TRBV6-5 to TRBJ1-5, with D perhaps matching TRBD1 (6 bases). This CDR3 comprises 14 residues. From germline, CDR1 is MNHEY and CDR2 SVGAGI. Trimming took off 8 bases at V and 4 bases at J, with 15 bases between the two ends. The CDR3 sequence is CASGGPNRNQPQHF. The CDR3 DNA is TGTGCCAGCGGGGGCCCGAATCGGAATCAGCCCCAGCATTTT.

The chain links TRBV30 to TRBJ1-1; D is unresolved. The germline V gene encodes CDR1 GTSNPN and CDR2 SVGIG (reference sequence). The CDR3 loop spans 13 amino acids. V gave up 2 bases and J gave up 4 bases, with 11 bases separating them. CDR3 residues: CAWSITAGTEAFF. Here the CDR3 DNA reads TGTGCCTGGAGTATCACAGCAGGCACTGAAGCTTTCTTT.